Given below is one T cell receptor beta chain in context. The data originate from a study of blood T cells in healthy people across ages. A second PCR of roughly 7 to 11 cycles used a sample-barcoded 5' primer and a J-beta primer mix. One entry per CDR3 protein, called by TCRdb with MiXCR from the 5' RACE reads. The profile shows 1.4 million to 1.5 million distinct CDR3 sequences, approximately 38% of them singletons. J gave up 8 bases and V 1 base, and 10 bases lay outside the gene matches. This CDR3 comprises 16 residues. Germline-derived CDR1 and CDR2 are DFQATT and SNEGSKA (reference sequence). The sequenced sample was blood. The TCR comes from a woman aged 18-29 years in good health. This chain joins TRBV20-1 and TRBJ2-1, with 11 bases fitting TRBD2. The CDR3 reads CSARVLAGGPLDEQFF. CDR3 sequence (DNA): TGCAGTGCTAGAGTTCTAGCGGGAGGTCCTTTAGATGAGCAGTTCTTC.